Included here is one TCR beta chain sequence, with context. In its sample, this clone was seen once. The clone's antigen remains unknown. The record has no base qualities; no much larger clone is one base away. The data originate from a study of graft-versus-host responses after intestinal transplantation (dated by TCRdb to the early 2020s). Some background on the complete study: Multivisceral, liver-intestinal, or isolated intestinal transplants were received by the recipients. Every recipient was given anti-thymocyte globulin induction, then maintenance tacrolimus and steroids for roughly three years. Graft-versus-host and host-versus-graft alloreactive T cell clones were tracked in the graft, circulation and bone marrow after intestinal transplantation using bulk TCR-beta CDR3 sequencing. Alloreactive clones were identified by sequencing pre-transplant mixed lymphocyte reaction products and comparing these products with unstimulated pre-transplant donor and recipient T cells. Of the 20 to 25 intestinal transplant recipients enrolled in the cohort, one of whom was a retransplant, a few patients without pretransplant specimens were excluded. Donor T cell macrochimerism was defined as a peak of at least 4% donor T cells among recipient peripheral blood mononuclear cells. Rather than going through the commercial service, samples from a few later patients were sequenced in-house on an Illumina MiSeq and processed with MiXCR.

The CDR3 goes from the cysteine to the phenylalanine over 14 residues. Only the CDR3 DNA stays, 42 bases, in frame from base 1. The junction carries 9 bases between V and J, which are trimmed by 5 bases and 0 bases respectively. The germline V gene specifies LGHNT as CDR1 and FRNRAP as CDR2. Libraries were prepared through the immunoSEQ multiplex PCR assay. Adaptive Biotechnologies carried out high-throughput TCR-beta CDR3 sequencing of genomic DNA for most patients. The authors' analysis ran thus. Adaptive's ImmunoSEQ software supplied the TCR sequencing data for around 17 patients, while MiXCR and VDJtools were used to process three other patients. CDR3 nucleotide sequences shared between donor and recipient were removed because the origin of such sequences could not be assigned. To count as alloreactive, a clone needed at least 2-fold expansion over unstimulated cells and a minimum CFSE-low frequency of 0.002% (template counts) or 0.001% (read counts). Clones detected in sequenced pre-transplant spleen, lymph node, or MLR CFSE-low populations of the donor or recipient were defined as mappable. The cumulative frequency of alloreactive clones was calculated as a percentage of all sequences, weighted by copy number. TCRdb carries this immuneACCESS record with in-frame sequences only. Its versions omit some clonotypes, under half of them owing to an unresolved V gene in the studies checked, with the rest unexplained. D and trimming were read from the DNA, whereas the V and J calls and clone size are those reported in that table. Here the sample has tens of thousands of clones; over 85% occur a single time. 6.5% to 8% of the sample rests with the top ten.

General conclusions and limits of the study: GvH clones were detected in recipient bone marrow, and some appeared earlier in ileal mucosa or blood, consistent with an intestinal mucosal origin. Conclusions were limited by the relatively low number and heterogeneity of intestinal transplant patients. In patients with donor T cell macrochimerism, the allografts had high GvH to HvG T cell clonal ratios. Peak levels of circulating GvH clones were associated with declines in HvG clones early after transplant.

After transplant, bone marrow was aspirated from the posterior iliac crest or from another site selected by the physician. Sequencing used bone marrow, obtained 734 days after intestinal transplantation. This TCR came from a human patient who received an intestinal transplant, so some T cells may come from the graft donor. This receptor chain uses TRBV12-5 and TRBJ2-3; TRBD1 is possibly the D segment (6 matching bases). The DNA sequence follows: TGTGCTAGTGGTACAGGGTTTAGCACAGATACGCAGTATTTT. This is translated as CASGTGFSTDTQYF.